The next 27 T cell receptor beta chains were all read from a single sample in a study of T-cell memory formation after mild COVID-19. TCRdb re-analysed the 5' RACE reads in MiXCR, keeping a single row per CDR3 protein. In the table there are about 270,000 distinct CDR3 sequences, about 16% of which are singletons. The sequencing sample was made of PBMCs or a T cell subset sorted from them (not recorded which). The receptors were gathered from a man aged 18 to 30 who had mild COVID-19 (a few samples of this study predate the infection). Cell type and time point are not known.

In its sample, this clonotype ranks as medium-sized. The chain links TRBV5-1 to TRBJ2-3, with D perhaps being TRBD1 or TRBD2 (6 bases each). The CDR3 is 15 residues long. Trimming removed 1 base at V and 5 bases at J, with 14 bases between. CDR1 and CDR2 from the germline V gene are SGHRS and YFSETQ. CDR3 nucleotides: TGCGCCAGCAGCTTGATGGGGGGCCGGGGAGATACGCAGTATTTT. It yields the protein CASSLMGGRGDTQYF.

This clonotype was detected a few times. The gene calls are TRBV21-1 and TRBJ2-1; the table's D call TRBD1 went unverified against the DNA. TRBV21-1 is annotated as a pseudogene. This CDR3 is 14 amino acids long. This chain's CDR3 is CAPSGTSTYNEQFF. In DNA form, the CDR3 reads TGTGCCCCCTCCGGGACGTCCACCTACAATGAGCAGTTCTTC.

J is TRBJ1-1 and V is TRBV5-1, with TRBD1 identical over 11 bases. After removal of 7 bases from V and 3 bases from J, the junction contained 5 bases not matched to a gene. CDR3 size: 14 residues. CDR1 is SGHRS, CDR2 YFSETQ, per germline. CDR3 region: CASGQGAGDTEAFF. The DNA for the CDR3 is TGCGCCAGCGGACAGGGGGCAGGGGACACTGAAGCTTTCTTT.

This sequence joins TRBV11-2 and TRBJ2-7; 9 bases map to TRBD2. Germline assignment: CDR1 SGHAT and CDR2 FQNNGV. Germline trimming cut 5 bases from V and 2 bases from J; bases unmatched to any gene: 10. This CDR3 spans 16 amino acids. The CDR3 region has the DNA TGTGCCAGCAGCCACTCTCGTAGCGGGGGTACCTACGAGCAGTACTTC. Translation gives CASSHSRSGGTYEQYF.

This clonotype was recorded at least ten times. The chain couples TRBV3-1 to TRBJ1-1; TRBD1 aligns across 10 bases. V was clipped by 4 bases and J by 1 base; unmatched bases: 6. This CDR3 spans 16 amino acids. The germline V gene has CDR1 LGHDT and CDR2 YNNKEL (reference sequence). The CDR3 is CASSRTGGVQNTEAFF. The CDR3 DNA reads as TGTGCCAGCAGCCGGACAGGGGGGGTTCAGAACACTGAAGCTTTCTTT.

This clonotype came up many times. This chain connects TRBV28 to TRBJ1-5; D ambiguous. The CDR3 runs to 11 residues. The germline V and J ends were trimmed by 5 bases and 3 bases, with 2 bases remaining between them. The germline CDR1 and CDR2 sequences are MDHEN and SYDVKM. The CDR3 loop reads CASSINQPQHF. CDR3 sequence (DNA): TGTGCCAGCAGTATCAATCAGCCCCAGCATTTT.

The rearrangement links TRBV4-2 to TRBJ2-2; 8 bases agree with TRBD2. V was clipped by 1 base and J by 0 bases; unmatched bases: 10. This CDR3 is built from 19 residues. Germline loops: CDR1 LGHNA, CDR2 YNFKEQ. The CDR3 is CASSQGGGRGDPNTGELFF. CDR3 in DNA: TGTGCCAGCAGCCAAGGCGGGGGGCGGGGGGACCCGAACACCGGGGAGCTGTTTTTT.

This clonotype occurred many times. CDR3 coding DNA: TGCGCCAGCATGTCAGGGGACTACAATGAGCAGTTCTTC. Translation: CASMSGDYNEQFF. This rearrangement joins TRBV5-1 to TRBJ2-1, with a weak D call TRBD1 (6 bases). The CDR3 runs to 13 residues. The germline CDR1 and CDR2 sequences are SGHRS and YFSETQ. V lost 6 bases, J lost 3 bases, and 10 bases lay in between. Using reference TRBV5-1 and TRBJ2-1 for the parts outside the CDR3, the full variable domain is KAGVTQTPRYLIKTRGQQVTLSCSPISGHRSVSWYQQTPGQGLQFLFEYFSETQRNKGNFPGRFSGRQFSNSRSEMNVSTLELGDSALYLCASMSGDYNEQFFGPGTRLTVL.

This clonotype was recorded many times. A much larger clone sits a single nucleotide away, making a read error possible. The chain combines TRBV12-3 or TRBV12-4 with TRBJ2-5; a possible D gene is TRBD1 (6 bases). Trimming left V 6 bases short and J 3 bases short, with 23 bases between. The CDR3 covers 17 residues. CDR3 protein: CASSLLGARDGKETQYF. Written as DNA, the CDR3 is TGTGCCAGCAGCCTACTGGGGGCCCGGGACGGCAAAGAGACCCAGTACTTC.

CDR3 region: CASSLRGIREKLFF. The CDR3 nucleotides read TGCGCCAGCAGCTTACGGGGGATCCGTGAAAAACTGTTTTTT. The V call is TRBV5-1, the J call TRBJ1-4; possible D gene TRBD1, 5 bases. Germline V gives CDR1 SGHRS, CDR2 YFSETQ. The length of the CDR3 is 14 residues. V gave up 2 bases and J gave up 7 bases, with 12 bases separating them.

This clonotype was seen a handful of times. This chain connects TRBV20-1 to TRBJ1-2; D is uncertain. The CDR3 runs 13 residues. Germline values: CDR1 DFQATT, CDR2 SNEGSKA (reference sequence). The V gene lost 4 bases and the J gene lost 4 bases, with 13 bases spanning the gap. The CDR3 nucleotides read TGCAGTGCTATTCGACACAGACTCTATGGCTACACCTTC. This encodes CSAIRHRLYGYTF.

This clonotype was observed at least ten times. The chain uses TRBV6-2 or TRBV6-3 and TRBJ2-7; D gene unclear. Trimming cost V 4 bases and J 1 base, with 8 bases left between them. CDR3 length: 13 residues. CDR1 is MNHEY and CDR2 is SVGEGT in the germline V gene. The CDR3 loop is CASSSPWSYEQYF. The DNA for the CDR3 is TGTGCCAGCAGTTCCCCTTGGTCCTACGAGCAGTACTTC.

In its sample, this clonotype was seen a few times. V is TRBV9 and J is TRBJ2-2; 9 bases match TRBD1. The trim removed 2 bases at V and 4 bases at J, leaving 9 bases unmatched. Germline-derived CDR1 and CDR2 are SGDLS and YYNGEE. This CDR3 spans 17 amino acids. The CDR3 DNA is TGTGCCAGCAGCGTGTGGGACAGGGATGGCGGCACCGGGGAGCTGTTTTTT. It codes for CASSVWDRDGGTGELFF.

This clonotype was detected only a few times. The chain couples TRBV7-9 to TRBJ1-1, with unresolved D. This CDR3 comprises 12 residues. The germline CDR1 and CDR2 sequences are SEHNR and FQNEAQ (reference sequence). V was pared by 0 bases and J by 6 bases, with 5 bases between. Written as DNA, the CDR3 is TGTGCCAGCAGCTTAGCGCCTTCTGAAGCTTTCTTT. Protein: CASSLAPSEAFF. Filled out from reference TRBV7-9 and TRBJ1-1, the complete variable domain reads DTGVSQNPRHKITKRGQNVTFRCDPISEHNRLYWYRQTLGQGPEFLTYFQNEAQLEKSRLLSDRFSAERPKGSFSTLEIQRTEQGDSAMYLCASSLAPSEAFFGQGTRLTVV.

The CDR3 DNA follows: TGTGCCAGCAGCAAAGTAGGGAACACTGAAGCTTTCTTT. It yields the protein CASSKVGNTEAFF. The V gene is TRBV7-2, the J gene TRBJ1-1; D gene ambiguous. The CDR3 loop spans 13 amino acids. Germline lookup yields CDR1 SGHTA and CDR2 FQGNSA. V was shortened by 5 bases and J by 1 base, with 8 bases between the two germline ends.

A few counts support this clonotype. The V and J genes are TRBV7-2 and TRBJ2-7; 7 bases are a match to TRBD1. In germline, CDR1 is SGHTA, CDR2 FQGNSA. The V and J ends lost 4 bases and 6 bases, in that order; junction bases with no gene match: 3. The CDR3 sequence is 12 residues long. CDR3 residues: CASSYYRGEQYV. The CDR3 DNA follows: TGTGCCAGCAGCTATTACAGGGGCGAGCAGTACGTC.

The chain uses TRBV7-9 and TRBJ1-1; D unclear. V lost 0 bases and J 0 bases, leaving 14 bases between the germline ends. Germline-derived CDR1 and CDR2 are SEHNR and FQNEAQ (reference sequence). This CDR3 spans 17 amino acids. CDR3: CASSLAQTSDMNTEAFF. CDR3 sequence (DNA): TGTGCCAGCAGCTTAGCCCAGACGAGTGACATGAACACTGAAGCTTTCTTT.

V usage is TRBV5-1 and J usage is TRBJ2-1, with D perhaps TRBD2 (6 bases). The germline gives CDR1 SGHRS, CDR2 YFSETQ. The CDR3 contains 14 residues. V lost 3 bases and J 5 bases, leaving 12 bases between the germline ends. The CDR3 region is CASSSGGADNEQFF. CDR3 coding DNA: TGCGCCAGCAGCTCCGGCGGGGCTGACAATGAGCAGTTCTTC.

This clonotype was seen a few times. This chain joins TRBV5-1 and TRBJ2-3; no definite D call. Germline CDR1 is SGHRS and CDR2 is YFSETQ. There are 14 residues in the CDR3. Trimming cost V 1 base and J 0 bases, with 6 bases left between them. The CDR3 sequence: CASSLYTSTDTQYF. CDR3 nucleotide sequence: TGCGCCAGCAGCTTGTACACCAGCACAGATACGCAGTATTTT. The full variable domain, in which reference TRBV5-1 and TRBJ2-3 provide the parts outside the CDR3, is KAGVTQTPRYLIKTRGQQVTLSCSPISGHRSVSWYQQTPGQGLQFLFEYFSETQRNKGNFPGRFSGRQFSNSRSEMNVSTLELGDSALYLCASSLYTSTDTQYFGPGTRLTVL.

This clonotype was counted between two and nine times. The CDR3 DNA reads as TGCGCCAGCAGCTTGGGGCTGGGGACTGAAGCTTTCTTT. This codes for CASSLGLGTEAFF. The V and J genes are TRBV5-1 and TRBJ1-1; D is uncertain. The CDR3 totals 13 residues. CDR1 SGHRS and CDR2 YFSETQ come from the germline V gene. V lost 0 bases and J 5 bases, leaving 8 bases between the germline ends.

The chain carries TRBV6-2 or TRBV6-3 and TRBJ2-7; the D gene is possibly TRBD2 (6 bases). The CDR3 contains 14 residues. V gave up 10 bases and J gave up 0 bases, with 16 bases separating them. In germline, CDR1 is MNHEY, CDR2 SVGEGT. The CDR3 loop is CATGGRDGSYEQYV. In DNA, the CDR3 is TGTGCCACCGGGGGTCGGGACGGCTCCTACGAGCAGTACGTC.

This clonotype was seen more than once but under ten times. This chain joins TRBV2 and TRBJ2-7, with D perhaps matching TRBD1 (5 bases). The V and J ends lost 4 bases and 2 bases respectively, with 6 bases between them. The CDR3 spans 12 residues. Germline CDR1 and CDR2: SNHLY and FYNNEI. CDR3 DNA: TGTGCCAGCAGTGGACAGCCCTACGAGCAGTACTTC. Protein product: CASSGQPYEQYF. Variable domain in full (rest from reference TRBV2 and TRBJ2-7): EPEVTQTPSHQVTQMGQEVILRCVPISNHLYFYWYRQILGQKVEFLVSFYNNEISEKSEIFDDQFSVERPDGSNFTLKIRSTKLEDSAMYFCASSGQPYEQYFGPGTRLTVT.

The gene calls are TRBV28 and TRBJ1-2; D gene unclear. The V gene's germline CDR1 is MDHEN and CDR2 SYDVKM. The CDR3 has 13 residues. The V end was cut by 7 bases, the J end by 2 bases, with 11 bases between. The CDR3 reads CASNWGRNYGYTF. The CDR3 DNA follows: TGTGCCAGCAACTGGGGAAGAAACTATGGCTACACCTTC.

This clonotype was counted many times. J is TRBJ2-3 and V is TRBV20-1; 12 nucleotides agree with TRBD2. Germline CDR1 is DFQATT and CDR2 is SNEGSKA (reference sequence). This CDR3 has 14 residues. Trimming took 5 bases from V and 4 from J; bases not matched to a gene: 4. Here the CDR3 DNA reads TGCAGTGCTCCTAGCGGGGGGGCCTCAGATACGCAGTATTTT. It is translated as CSAPSGGASDTQYF.

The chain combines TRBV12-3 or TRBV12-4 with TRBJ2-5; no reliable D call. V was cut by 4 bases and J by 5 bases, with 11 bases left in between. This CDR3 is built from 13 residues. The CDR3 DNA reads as TGTGCCAGCAGTTACTCGACCTGGGAGACCCAGTACTTC. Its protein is CASSYSTWETQYF.

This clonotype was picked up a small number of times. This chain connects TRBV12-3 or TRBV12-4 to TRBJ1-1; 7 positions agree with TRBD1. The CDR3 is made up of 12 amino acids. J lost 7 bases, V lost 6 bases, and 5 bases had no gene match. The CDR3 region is CASSLGQLEAFF. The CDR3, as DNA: TGTGCCAGCAGCTTGGGACAGCTTGAAGCTTTCTTT.

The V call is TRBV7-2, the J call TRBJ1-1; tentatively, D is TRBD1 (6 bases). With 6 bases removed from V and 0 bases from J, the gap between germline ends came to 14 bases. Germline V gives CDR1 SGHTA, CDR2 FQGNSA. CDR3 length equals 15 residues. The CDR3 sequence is CASRPTGQMNTEAFF. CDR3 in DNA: TGTGCCAGCAGACCTACGGGACAAATGAACACTGAAGCTTTCTTT.